These 26 T cell receptor beta chains originate from one sample sequenced in a study of OX40 agonist ivuxolimab in advanced cancers. This table comes from immunoSEQ multiplex PCR, and its TCRdb copy is limited to in-frame clones, with some not included. The table lists 25,000 to 35,000 clones, over 60% of them singletons. Specimen: CD4+ or CD8+ T cells sorted from blood, collected in a trial of the OX40 agonist ivuxolimab. The receptors were sampled from an adult with an advanced solid tumor such as melanoma, head and neck, liver or kidney cancer.

The chain is built from TRBV6-1 and TRBJ2-3; 7 positions agree with TRBD1. Germline CDR1 and CDR2: MNHNS and SASEGT. The CDR3 contains 14 residues. V trimming: 8 bases; J trimming: 1 base; junction bases outside the gene matches: 6. The chain's CDR3 is CASRVQGGTDTQYF. CDR3 nucleotide sequence: TGTGCCAGCCGCGTGCAGGGGGGCACAGATACGCAGTATTTT.

The genes are TRBV29-1 and TRBJ2-5, with 10 bases fitting TRBD2. V was clipped by 1 base and J by 2 bases; unmatched bases: 4. CDR3 length: 15 amino acids. Germline CDR1 is SQVTM and CDR2 is ANQGSEA. CDR3 sequence (DNA): TGCAGCGTTGAAGTCCAAGCGGGGGGGCAAGAGACCCAGTACTTC. Translating gives CSVEVQAGGQETQYF.

The chain joins TRBV30 to TRBJ1-1; possibly TRBD1 for D (5 bases). The CDR3 runs 16 residues. Trimming left V 0 bases short and J 0 bases short, with 14 bases between. The germline CDR1 and CDR2 sequences are GTSNPN and SVGIG (reference sequence). The CDR3 coding sequence is TGTGCCTGGAGTGTACTATCGGGGCCACTGAACACTGAAGCTTTCTTT. Translated: CAWSVLSGPLNTEAFF.

The chain couples TRBV2 to TRBJ1-1; 9 nucleotides line up with TRBD1. Trimming at V came to 2 bases and at J to 5 bases, leaving 9 bases not matched to a gene. Germline CDR1 and CDR2: SNHLY and FYNNEI. The CDR3 spans 16 residues. The CDR3 bases are TGTGCCAGCAGTGAAAGAGTAGGGACAGGGTTGACTGAAGCTTTCTTT. It is translated as CASSERVGTGLTEAFF.

This clone was seen only once. The chain recombines TRBV19 with TRBJ1-5; a possible D gene is TRBD1 (5 bases). The CDR3 is made up of 15 amino acids. Germline CDR1 reads LNHDA; CDR2 reads SQIVND (reference sequence). V was clipped by 4 bases and J by 1 base, with 11 bases between them. The CDR3 bases are TGTGCCAGTAGTACGGCATGGGACAGCAATCAGCCCCAGCATTTT. This translates into CASSTAWDSNQPQHF.

The chain combines TRBV9 with TRBJ1-6; D is unclear. The V end lost 0 bases, the J end lost 9 bases, and 7 bases lay between the germline ends. Germline V gene sequence: CDR1 SGDLS, CDR2 YYNGEE. CDR3 length: 13 amino acids. CDR3 DNA: TGTGCCAGCAGCGTAGAACTGCGTTCACCCCTCCACTTT. Translated: CASSVELRSPLHF.

The gene calls are TRBV10-2 and TRBJ2-5; D gene unclear. In germline, CDR1 is WSHSY, CDR2 SAAADI. The CDR3 loop spans 14 amino acids. Trimming removed 7 bases at V and 5 bases at J, with 17 bases between. The CDR3 here is CASTPQRPPETQYF. In nucleotides, the CDR3 is TGCGCCAGCACCCCGCAACGGCCCCCGGAGACCCAGTACTTC.

The chain uses TRBV7-2 and TRBJ2-5; the match to TRBD2 covers 12 bases. This CDR3 has 16 residues. Germline CDR1 reads SGHTA; CDR2 reads FQGNSA. J lost 5 bases, V lost 2 bases, and 6 bases had no gene match. CDR3 region: CASSLLQLAGGETQYF. The CDR3 coding sequence is TGTGCCAGCAGCTTATTACAACTAGCGGGGGGCGAGACCCAGTACTTC.

The chain has TRBV6-1 and TRBJ1-2; possibly TRBD1 for D (6 bases). Germline values: CDR1 MNHNS, CDR2 SASEGT. With 4 bases removed from V and 6 bases from J, the gap between germline ends came to 15 bases. The CDR3 covers 14 residues. The CDR3 DNA follows: TGTGCCAGCAGTGCGATGACAGGCTCGAATGGCTACACCTTC. This encodes CASSAMTGSNGYTF.

The chain employs TRBV6-5 and TRBJ2-7; D is undetermined. Germline values: CDR1 MNHEY, CDR2 SVGAGI. CDR3 size: 16 residues. V lost 0 bases to trimming and J lost 6 bases, with 18 bases between them. The CDR3 spells CASSYSTSPGGREQYF. CDR3 sequence (DNA): TGTGCCAGCAGTTACTCGACCTCCCCCGGTGGACGCGAGCAGTACTTC.

This chain connects TRBV7-9 to TRBJ1-2, with D maybe TRBD1 (5 bases). Trimming took 5 bases from V and 7 from J, leaving 14 bases between them. Germline V gene lookup returns CDR1 SEHNR and CDR2 FQNEAQ (reference sequence). This CDR3 has 13 amino acids. The CDR3 protein is CASSPWGDRGYTF. CDR3 DNA sequence: TGTGCCAGCAGCCCTTGGGGGGATCGTGGCTACACCTTC.

V is TRBV5-1 and J is TRBJ2-5; 7 nucleotides agree with TRBD2. Trimming took 4 bases from V and 1 from J; bases not matched to a gene: 4. The germline V gene encodes CDR1 SGHRS and CDR2 YFSETQ. The CDR3 length is 14 residues. CDR3 sequence (DNA): TGCGCCAGCAGCCCCGGGGGGACCCAAGAGACCCAGTACTTC. Amino acid sequence: CASSPGGTQETQYF.

This sequence joins TRBV30 and TRBJ2-7, with 7 bases aligning to TRBD2. V shed 3 bases, J shed 2 bases, and the junction held 7 bases outside the gene matches. Germline V CDR1 and CDR2: GTSNPN, SVGIG (reference sequence). The length of the CDR3 is 14 residues. In DNA form, the CDR3 reads TGTGCCTGGAGGGGAGGGATGGACACCTACGAGCAGTACTTC. It specifies CAWRGGMDTYEQYF.

This rearrangement joins TRBV28 to TRBJ2-7, with 10 bases aligning to TRBD1. Germline CDR1 is MDHEN and CDR2 is SYDVKM. The V gene end was trimmed by 6 bases and the J gene end by 3 bases; junction bases not matched to a gene: 5. This CDR3 spans 14 amino acids. CDR3 DNA sequence: TGTGCCAGCAGAACTGGACAGGGGGTCTACGAGCAGTACTTC. Translation gives CASRTGQGVYEQYF.

J is TRBJ1-2 and V is TRBV20-1; D is ambiguous. Trimming shortened V by 6 bases and J by 8 bases, and 13 bases separated the two germline ends. CDR3 length: 11 residues. Looked up from germline, CDR1 is DFQATT and CDR2 is SNEGSKA (reference sequence). The CDR3: CSAGSQRGYTF. The CDR3 bases are TGCAGTGCCGGGAGCCAACGCGGCTACACCTTC.

The rearrangement links TRBV9 to TRBJ2-2; D perhaps matches TRBD2 (6 bases). Germline V gives CDR1 SGDLS, CDR2 YYNGEE. There are 15 residues in the CDR3. V was shortened by 1 base and J by 4 bases, with 11 bases between the two germline ends. The CDR3: CASSVFSSATGELFF. As DNA, the CDR3 is TGTGCCAGCAGCGTATTCTCTAGCGCCACCGGGGAGCTGTTTTTT.

The chain joins TRBV27 to TRBJ1-3; D might be TRBD1 (5 bases). Germline-derived CDR1 and CDR2 are MNHEY and SMNVEV (reference sequence). The CDR3 loop spans 14 amino acids. The germline V and J ends were trimmed by 4 bases and 3 bases, with 10 bases remaining between them. The CDR3 is CASSSGADGNTIYF. The CDR3 nucleotides are TGTGCCAGCAGTTCTGGGGCCGATGGAAACACCATATATTTT.

This clone was counted a few times. The chain has TRBV18 and TRBJ1-2; no clear D. This CDR3 is built from 15 residues. V was pared by 6 bases and J by 0 bases, with 14 bases between. CDR1 is KGHSH, CDR2 LQKENI, per germline. The CDR3 loop reads CASSLDTGANYGYTF. As DNA, the CDR3 is TGTGCCAGCTCTCTCGACACGGGAGCTAACTATGGCTACACCTTC.

The chain is built from TRBV10-3 and TRBJ2-1; 9 nucleotides agree with TRBD2. The junction had 8 bases not matched to a gene; V was cut back by 1 base and J by 1 base. This CDR3 comprises 18 residues. The germline gives CDR1 ENHRY, CDR2 SYGVKD. CDR3: CAISEFIAGGNSYNEQFF. CDR3 in DNA: TGTGCCATCAGTGAGTTTATTGCGGGGGGGAATTCCTACAATGAGCAGTTCTTC.

The rearrangement links TRBV28 to TRBJ1-4; 9 bases align to TRBD1. This CDR3 spans 16 amino acids. J gave up 7 bases and V 5 bases, and 11 bases lay outside the gene matches. Germline lookup yields CDR1 MDHEN and CDR2 SYDVKM. DNA for the CDR3: TGTGCCAGCAGTCCTCACTCCGGGACAGGGTCTGAAAAACTGTTTTTT. Translated, it gives CASSPHSGTGSEKLFF.

The rearrangement links TRBV19 to TRBJ2-1; no clear D. Looked up from germline, CDR1 is LNHDA and CDR2 is SQIVND (reference sequence). This CDR3 spans 14 amino acids. V was shortened by 3 bases and J by 9 bases, with 15 bases between the two germline ends. The DNA for the CDR3 is TGTGCCAGTAGTATTTGGGTTTCGAAGGGTGAGCAGTTCTTC. Protein: CASSIWVSKGEQFF.

The chain employs TRBV6-5 and TRBJ1-6; D call uncertain. Germline CDR1 reads MNHEY; CDR2 reads SVGAGI. Trimming took off 5 bases at V and 5 bases at J, with 4 bases between the two ends. CDR3 length: 12 residues. The CDR3 DNA reads TGTGCCAGCAGTGAACATAATTCACCCCTCCACTTT. Translated: CASSEHNSPLHF.

The chain is built from TRBV2 and TRBJ2-7, with 7 bases aligning to TRBD1. Per germline, CDR1 SNHLY and CDR2 FYNNEI. The CDR3 consists of 14 residues. The trim removed 5 bases at V and 0 bases at J, leaving 4 bases unmatched. CDR3 protein: CASSLRDSSYEQYF. The CDR3 bases are TGTGCCAGCAGTCTCCGGGACAGCTCCTACGAGCAGTACTTC.

The chain carries TRBV6-1 and TRBJ1-2; no definite D call. This CDR3 has 14 residues. Trimming removed 6 bases from V and 4 bases from J, with 15 bases in between. The V gene's germline CDR1 is MNHNS and CDR2 SASEGT. The CDR3 loop reads CASSKDLTVYGYTF. The CDR3 nucleotides read TGTGCCAGCAGCAAGGACCTAACCGTCTATGGCTACACCTTC.

For the CDR3, the DNA is TGTGCCAGCAGCAAACTGGCCGGGACGGTCTATGGCTACACCTTC. Protein product: CASSKLAGTVYGYTF. This chain links TRBV21-1 with TRBJ1-2. TRBV21-1 is marked as a pseudogene. The CDR3 totals 15 residues.

The chain uses TRBV5-1 and TRBJ2-3; no clear D gene. The CDR3 runs to 15 residues. Trimming shortened V by 5 bases and J by 2 bases, and 15 bases separated the two germline ends. Germline CDR1 is SGHRS and CDR2 is YFSETQ. CDR3 sequence: CASREMWPSTDTQYF. The CDR3 DNA is TGCGCCAGCAGAGAAATGTGGCCATCCACAGATACGCAGTATTTT. The whole variable domain, remainder taken from reference TRBV5-1 and TRBJ2-3, is KAGVTQTPRYLIKTRGQQVTLSCSPISGHRSVSWYQQTPGQGLQFLFEYFSETQRNKGNFPGRFSGRQFSNSRSEMNVSTLELGDSALYLCASREMWPSTDTQYFGPGTRLTVL.